These T cell receptor beta chains were read from a single sample in a study of OX40 agonist ivuxolimab in advanced cancers. Data came from immunoSEQ multiplex PCR; TCRdb stores just in-frame clones and leaves some out. The sample has tens of thousands of clones, around four fifths seen once. The sample in question was CD4+ or CD8+ T cells sorted from blood, obtained in a trial of the OX40 agonist ivuxolimab. The origin of the receptors is an adult with an advanced solid tumor such as melanoma, head and neck, liver or kidney cancer. CDR3s include the opening cysteine and the closing phenylalanine or tryptophan. The D gene is left open where the match is weak. Clone size is not always given. Where it is, it says once, few, many or a class for expanded clones.

v_gene,j_gene,d_gene,abundance,CDR3nt,CDR3aa
TRBV14,TRBJ1-1,TRBD1,NA,TGTGCCAGCAGCCACTACAGGGGTACTGAAGCTTTCTTT,CASSHYRGTEAFF
TRBV5-4,TRBJ2-2,TRBD2,NA,TGTGCCAGCAGCTTGGATTCCGGCGGGGGGACAACCGGGGAGCTGTTTTTT,CASSLDSGGGTTGELFF
TRBV28,TRBJ1-1,NA,NA,TGTGCCAGCAGTTTTCCCCGTCGGCTAATTTCCCCCACTGAAGCTTTCTTT,CASSFPRRLISPTEAFF
TRBV19,TRBJ2-1,NA,NA,TGTGCCAGTAGTCCCGCGAGCTCCTACAATGAGCAGTTCTTC,CASSPASSYNEQFF
TRBV25-1,TRBJ2-1,NA,NA,TGTGCCAGCAGTGATTCGGGGGCGGGCTCGCGCAATGAGCAGTTCTTC,CASSDSGAGSRNEQFF
TRBV7-3,TRBJ2-2,NA,NA,TGTGCCAGCAGCGCCACATCGTCGGAGACCGGGGAGCTGTTTTTT,CASSATSSETGELFF
TRBV19,TRBJ1-2,NA,NA,TGTGCCAGTAGGCCGGGATACAACTATGGCTACACCTTC,CASRPGYNYGYTF
TRBV6-6,TRBJ2-7,TRBD1,NA,TGTGCCAGCAGGCCCGGGGACAGGGATCTCGAGCAGTACTTC,CASRPGDRDLEQYF
TRBV19,TRBJ2-2,NA,few,TGTGCCAGTAGTATAGGAAGGTCCGGGGAGCTGTTTTTT,CASSIGRSGELFF
TRBV6-5,TRBJ1-2,NA,NA,TGTGCCAGCAGTTACCATCGAGAGGGCGACTATGGCTACACCTTC,CASSYHREGDYGYTF
TRBV4-2,TRBJ2-3,TRBD2,NA,TGTGCCAGCAGCCAAGCAGGTCTAGCGGGGGGGCCGTGGGATACGCAGTATTTT,CASSQAGLAGGPWDTQYF
TRBV9,TRBJ2-2,TRBD2,NA,TGTGCCAGCAGCGTAGTCGGGACTAGCGGGAACACCGGGGAGCTGTTTTTT,CASSVVGTSGNTGELFF
TRBV18,TRBJ2-5,NA,NA,TGTGCCAGCTCACCACAGGGACAAAACCCGCAAGAGACCCAGTACTTC,CASSPQGQNPQETQYF
TRBV5-6,TRBJ2-5,TRBD1,NA,TGTGCCAGCAGCATCCGTGGGACAGGGGGAATTGAGACCCAGTACTTC,CASSIRGTGGIETQYF
TRBV7-2,TRBJ2-7,TRBD2,NA,TGTGCCAGCAGCTTAGCTGCTGGCGGGAGGAATTTCGGGCAGTACTTC,CASSLAAGGRNFGQYF
TRBV2,TRBJ1-2,NA,NA,TGTGCCAACCCGAATTTCGGGGGGGGCTACACCTTC,CANPNFGGGYTF
TRBV2,TRBJ1-1,NA,NA,TGTGCCAGCAGTGAAAACCGCCTTGAGGCCGGAGGGGCTGAAGCTTTCTTT,CASSENRLEAGGAEAFF
TRBV6-1,TRBJ1-1,NA,NA,TGTGCCAGCAGGAGGGACTTGAATATGAACACTGAAGCTTTCTTT,CASRRDLNMNTEAFF
TRBV7-9,TRBJ1-1,NA,NA,TGTGCCAGCAGCTTAGCCGGACAGTACACTGAAGCTTTCTTT,CASSLAGQYTEAFF
TRBV2,TRBJ2-7,TRBD1,NA,TGTGCCAGCAGGCCGGGACAGGGGGCATACGAGCAGTACTTC,CASRPGQGAYEQYF
TRBV14,TRBJ2-5,NA,NA,TGTGCCAGCAGCCGGGTCCCGGGCGAGACCCAGTACTTC,CASSRVPGETQYF
TRBV18,TRBJ1-4,NA,NA,TGTGCCAGCTCAACAGGGACGGGTGAAAAACTGTTTTTT,CASSTGTGEKLFF
TRBV29-1,TRBJ2-5,NA,NA,TGCAGCGGGGGGGGCGGGGGCTTCCAAGAGACCCAGTACTTC,CSGGGGGFQETQYF
TRBV6-1,TRBJ2-2,NA,NA,TGTGCCAGCCATGTAGGTCTAGCCGCGGCCGGGGAGCTGTTTTTT,CASHVGLAAAGELFF
TRBV4-1,TRBJ2-5,NA,NA,TGCGCCAGCGCCTACAGGGATGTAAGGGAGACCCAGTACTTC,CASAYRDVRETQYF
TRBV18,TRBJ2-3,TRBD2,few,TGTGCCAGCTCACCACAGATAGCGGGGGGCACAGATACGCAGTATTTT,CASSPQIAGGTDTQYF
TRBV2,TRBJ2-3,NA,NA,TGTGCCAGCAGTGAAGCTCGGGGAAGGGCAGATACGCAGTATTTT,CASSEARGRADTQYF
TRBV18,TRBJ1-1,NA,NA,TGTGCCAGCTCCTATTTAGAGGGCACTGAAGCTTTCTTT,CASSYLEGTEAFF
TRBV19,TRBJ1-5,NA,NA,TGTGCCAGTACCCCTTCGGGGGGGTGGGGTCAGCCCCAGCATTTT,CASTPSGGWGQPQHF
TRBV11-2,TRBJ2-2,TRBD1,NA,TGTGCCAGCAGCCAGGACAGGGCGAACACCGGGGAGCTGTTTTTT,CASSQDRANTGELFF
TRBV2,TRBJ2-5,NA,once,TGTGCCGGTACCCCGGGCGTTAGGGAGACCCAGTACTTC,CAGTPGVRETQYF
TRBV6-6,TRBJ2-3,TRBD1,NA,TGTGCCAGCAGTTCAATAAGGGACAGACCCACAGATACGCAGTATTTT,CASSSIRDRPTDTQYF
TRBV15,TRBJ2-2,TRBD2,NA,TGTGCCACCAGCAGATCTAGCGGGGAAGGCGGGGAGCTGTTTTTT,CATSRSSGEGGELFF
TRBV14,TRBJ2-3,NA,NA,TGTGCCAGCAGCCAGATTGGCACAGATACGCAGTATTTT,CASSQIGTDTQYF
TRBV28,TRBJ1-3,NA,NA,TGTGCCAGCAGTTTCGGGGGGGTGATCTCTGGAAACACCATATATTTT,CASSFGGVISGNTIYF
TRBV7-8,TRBJ2-1,NA,NA,TGTGCCAGCAGCTTAGAACAGGTAATATCGGGGCATGAGCAGTTCTTC,CASSLEQVISGHEQFF
TRBV19,TRBJ2-7,TRBD1,NA,TGTGCCAGTAGTATAGGGCTGACAGGGACGTCCTCCTACGAGCAGTACTTC,CASSIGLTGTSSYEQYF
TRBV5-5,TRBJ2-5,NA,NA,TGTGCCAGCAGCTTGGTTTCAGGGTTGGAGACCCAGTACTTC,CASSLVSGLETQYF
TRBV21-1,TRBJ1-5,NA,NA,TGTGCCAGCAGCAATAAAAAGGGAGGCAATCAGCCCCAGCATTTT,CASSNKKGGNQPQHF
TRBV5-4,TRBJ2-3,NA,NA,TGTGCCAGCAGCTTGGGTCTCGATACGCAGTATTTT,CASSLGLDTQYF
TRBV5-1,TRBJ2-1,NA,NA,TGCGCCAGCAGCTTGGATGTCAGCTCCTACAATGAGCAGTTCTTC,CASSLDVSSYNEQFF
TRBV5-6,TRBJ1-2,NA,NA,TGTGCCAGCAGACAGGACTATGGCTACACCTTC,CASRQDYGYTF